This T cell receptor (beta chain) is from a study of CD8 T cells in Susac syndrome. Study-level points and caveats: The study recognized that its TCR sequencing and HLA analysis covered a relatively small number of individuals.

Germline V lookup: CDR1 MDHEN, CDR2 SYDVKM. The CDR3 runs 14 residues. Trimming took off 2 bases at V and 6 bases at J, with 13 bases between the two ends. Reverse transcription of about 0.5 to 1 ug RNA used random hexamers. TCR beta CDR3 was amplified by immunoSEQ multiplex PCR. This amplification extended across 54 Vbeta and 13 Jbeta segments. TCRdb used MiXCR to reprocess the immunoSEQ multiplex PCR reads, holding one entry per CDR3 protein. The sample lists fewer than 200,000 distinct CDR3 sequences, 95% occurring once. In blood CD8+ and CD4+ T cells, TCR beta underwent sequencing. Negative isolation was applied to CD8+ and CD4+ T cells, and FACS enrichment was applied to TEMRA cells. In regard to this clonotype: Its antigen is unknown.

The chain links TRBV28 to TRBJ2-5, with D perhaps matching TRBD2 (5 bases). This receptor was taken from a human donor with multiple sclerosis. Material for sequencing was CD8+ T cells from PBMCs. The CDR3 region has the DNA TGTGCCAGCAGTTTAATGGTTCCGGGGAAGACCCAGTACTTC. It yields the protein CASSLMVPGKTQYF. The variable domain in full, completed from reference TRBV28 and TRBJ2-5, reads DVKVTQSSRYLVKRTGEKVFLECVQDMDHENMFWYRQDPGLGLRLIYFSYDVKMKEKGDIPEGYSVSREKKERFSLILESASTNQTSMYLCASSLMVPGKTQYFGPGTRLLVL.